The 16 T cell receptor beta chains reported below all come from one sample, sequenced in a study of cytomegalovirus exposure and HLA in healthy donors. 13 Jbeta primers and 60 Vbeta primers were used for the PCR. Assay: immunoSEQ multiplex PCR; the TCRdb copy retains only in-frame clones and omits some. The sample comprises about 110,000 clones, roughly three quarters of which are singletons, and just under 3% rests with the top ten. Specimen: PBMCs. These receptors were obtained from a woman aged 18 to 35 in good health and CMV-seropositive.

The V call is TRBV25-1, the J call TRBJ2-1; TRBD2 agrees at 10 bases. The V segment lost 1 base and the J segment 7 bases; nucleotides outside the gene matches: 4. Germline CDR1 reads MGHDK; CDR2 reads SYGVNS. The CDR3 has 15 residues. The CDR3 DNA reads TGTGCCAGCAGTGAATCAAGCGGGAGGGCAAATGAGCAGTTCTTC. This translates into CASSESSGRANEQFF.

V and J are TRBV12-5 and TRBJ2-5; TRBD1 matches at 7 bases. V shed 6 bases, J shed 5 bases, and the junction held 3 bases outside the gene matches. Germline values: CDR1 LGHNT, CDR2 FRNRAP. The CDR3 is 12 amino acids. Here the CDR3 reads CASGEQGETQYF. CDR3 nucleotide sequence: TGTGCTAGTGGAGAACAGGGGGAGACCCAGTACTTC.

This rearrangement joins TRBV5-1 to TRBJ1-1, with D unclear. The V end lost 0 bases, the J end lost 7 bases, and 16 bases lay between the germline ends. The CDR3 length is 15 residues. Germline CDR1 and CDR2: SGHRS and YFSETQ. The CDR3 nucleotides are TGCGCCAGCAGCTTGGATGGACTTGAACTCGGTGAAGCTTTCTTT. Its protein product is CASSLDGLELGEAFF.

J is TRBJ1-1 and V is TRBV27, with 8 bases fitting TRBD1. The CDR3 has 15 amino acids. V shed 1 base, J shed 1 base, and the junction held 2 bases outside the gene matches. Germline assignment: CDR1 MNHEY and CDR2 SMNVEV (reference sequence). CDR3 loop: CASSLFQGANTEAFF. The CDR3 coding sequence is TGTGCCAGCAGTTTATTTCAGGGGGCGAACACTGAAGCTTTCTTT.

The rearrangement joins TRBV5-6 to TRBJ1-2; D remains ambiguous. Per germline, CDR1 SGHDT and CDR2 YYEEEE. Trimming stripped 4 bases from V and 3 bases from J, with 16 bases between. The CDR3 contains 15 residues. The CDR3 DNA is TGTGCCAGCAGCCCCGCGGGGATTGGGGACTATGGCTACACCTTC. Translated, it gives CASSPAGIGDYGYTF.

The rearrangement uses TRBV6-6 and TRBJ1-3, with a weak D call TRBD1 (5 bases). Germline CDR1 MNHNY, CDR2 SVGAGI (reference sequence). Trimming left V 6 bases short and J 5 bases short, with 17 bases between. This CDR3 region has 15 residues. CDR3 sequence: CASSKGNRNRNTIYF. CDR3 nucleotides: TGTGCCAGCAGCAAAGGCAACAGGAACCGAAACACCATATATTTT.

This sequence joins TRBV25-1 and TRBJ1-5, with a weak D call TRBD1 (6 bases). Germline loops: CDR1 MGHDK, CDR2 SYGVNS. The CDR3 sequence is 14 residues long. The germline V and J ends were trimmed by 0 bases and 4 bases, with 7 bases remaining between them. The CDR3: CASSEYDRNQPQHF. Here the CDR3 DNA reads TGTGCCAGCAGTGAATATGACAGGAATCAGCCCCAGCATTTT.

The V gene is TRBV9, the J gene TRBJ1-4, with 10 bases that match TRBD1. Germline assignment: CDR1 SGDLS and CDR2 YYNGEE. With V trimmed by 3 bases and J by 8 bases, 7 bases remained unmatched. The CDR3 runs 15 residues. As DNA, the CDR3 is TGTGCCAGCAGCGGAACCGGGACAGGGGACGAAAAACTGTTTTTT. Its protein product is CASSGTGTGDEKLFF.

The chain recombines TRBV19 with TRBJ2-1; TRBD2 agrees at 9 bases. The germline gives CDR1 LNHDA, CDR2 SQIVND (reference sequence). The CDR3 extends over 16 amino acids. The V and J ends lost 5 bases and 0 bases, in that order; junction bases with no gene match: 5. This CDR3 reads CASSPSGISSYNEQFF. As DNA, the CDR3 is TGTGCCAGTAGTCCTAGCGGGATTAGCTCCTACAATGAGCAGTTCTTC. The variable domain in full, completed from reference TRBV19 and TRBJ2-1, reads DGGITQSPKYLFRKEGQNVTLSCEQNLNHDAMYWYRQDPGQGLRLIYYSQIVNDFQKGDIAEGYSVSREKKESFPLTVTSAQKNPTAFYLCASSPSGISSYNEQFFGPGTRLTVL.

The J gene is TRBJ2-1, the V gene TRBV6-1; tentatively, D is TRBD1 (6 bases). This CDR3 spans 15 amino acids. V was pared by 1 base and J by 3 bases, with 10 bases between. Germline CDR1 reads MNHNS; CDR2 reads SASEGT. The CDR3 protein is CASSEGDTLYNEQFF. DNA of the CDR3: TGTGCCAGCAGTGAAGGGGACACCCTCTACAATGAGCAGTTCTTC.

The chain carries TRBV18 and TRBJ1-3; TRBD1 agrees at 8 bases. J was trimmed by 4 bases and V by 3 bases; bases with no gene match: 11. The germline V gene encodes CDR1 KGHSH and CDR2 LQKENI. The CDR3 loop spans 17 amino acids. In DNA form, the CDR3 reads TGTGCCAGCTCACCCCCGTTCACCGGGACAGGCGGAAACACCATATATTTT. Protein sequence: CASSPPFTGTGGNTIYF.

The chain links TRBV7-8 to TRBJ1-1; no clear D. The length of the CDR3 is 12 residues. Trimming pared 6 bases from V and 1 base from J, leaving 6 bases between. Germline V lookup: CDR1 SGHVS, CDR2 FQNEAQ. This CDR3 is CASRSGNTEAFF. The CDR3 nucleotides read TGTGCCAGCAGGTCCGGGAACACTGAAGCTTTCTTT.

The chain links TRBV5-1 to TRBJ1-1; the D gene is possibly TRBD1 (5 bases). CDR1 is SGHRS and CDR2 is YFSETQ in the germline V gene. Trimming left V 4 bases short and J 1 base short, with 14 bases between. This CDR3 is built from 15 residues. For the CDR3, the DNA is TGCGCCAGCAGCAGGGGCAGTGGATGGAACACTGAAGCTTTCTTT. Translation: CASSRGSGWNTEAFF.

The table lists this clone with a few counts. The rearrangement uses TRBV7-9 and TRBJ1-5, with D unclear. There are 15 residues in the CDR3. Germline V gene sequence: CDR1 SEHNR, CDR2 FQNEAQ (reference sequence). V was cut by 4 bases and J by 2 bases, with 12 bases left in between. CDR3 loop: CASSSTSAGNQPQHF. Written as DNA, the CDR3 is TGTGCCAGCAGCTCGACCAGTGCGGGCAATCAGCCCCAGCATTTT.

V gene TRBV28 combines with J gene TRBJ2-2; 10 bases are a match to TRBD2. The V and J ends lost 0 bases and 7 bases, in that order; junction bases with no gene match: 5. The CDR3 extends over 16 amino acids. The germline V gene has CDR1 MDHEN and CDR2 SYDVKM. In DNA, the CDR3 is TGTGCCAGCAGTTTATGGTCTAGCGGGAGCGTCGGGGAGCTGTTTTTT. The encoded protein is CASSLWSSGSVGELFF.

This chain joins TRBV28 and TRBJ2-7, with 11 bases fitting TRBD2. The germline CDR1 and CDR2 sequences are MDHEN and SYDVKM. Losses at the gene ends were 8 bases for V and 2 bases for J; bases not matched to a gene: 8. This CDR3 is 15 amino acids long. CDR3 protein: CASGVLSGRAYEQYF. The CDR3 DNA reads as TGTGCCAGCGGGGTCCTTAGCGGGAGGGCCTACGAGCAGTACTTC.